Listed below are T cell receptor beta chains from one sample, sequenced in a study of blood T cell repertoires in COVID-19. Clones were sequenced by immunoSEQ multiplex PCR, and TCRdb holds only the in-frame ones, with some missing. Altogether roughly 150,000 clones are present, roughly 86% being singletons, with the ten largest covering less than 3.5%. The specimen sequenced was peripheral blood. These TCRs come from an elderly woman with COVID-19, enrolled during active disease. Each CDR3 is given with its conserved first and last residue. Fields, in order: V gene, J gene, CDR3 protein.

V: TRBV18
J: TRBJ1-2
CDR3: CASSSLGQTLSNYGYTF

V: TRBV6-1
J: TRBJ2-5
CDR3: CASSEALRYQETQYF

V: TRBV7-8
J: TRBJ2-7
CDR3: CASFKPAGTGGYEQYF

V: TRBV5-1
J: TRBJ2-5
CDR3: CASSLAGYGQEETQYF

V: TRBV21-1
J: TRBJ1-6
CDR3: CASGPTGKLDNSPLHF

V: TRBV5-1
J: TRBJ2-5
CDR3: CASSWDIQETQYF

V: TRBV5-8
J: TRBJ2-3
CDR3: CASSWTGLGDTQYF

V: TRBV5-1
J: TRBJ2-7
CDR3: CASSPTGTNAYEQYF

V: TRBV7-2
J: TRBJ1-4
CDR3: CASSFSGQGTRLFF

V: TRBV4-2
J: TRBJ2-5
CDR3: CASSLTSGGAWETQYF

V: TRBV12-3/TRBV12-4
J: TRBJ1-1
CDR3: CASRRQQGTEAFF

V: TRBV19
J: TRBJ1-2
CDR3: CASRTGLLNYGYTF

V: TRBV5-8
J: TRBJ1-4
CDR3: CASTVWDSEKLFF

V: TRBV21-1
J: TRBJ2-7
CDR3: CASSKSGSYEQYF

V: TRBV28
J: TRBJ1-4
CDR3: CASSLGQLNEKLFF

V: TRBV9
J: TRBJ1-1
CDR3: CASGGQGLNTEAFF